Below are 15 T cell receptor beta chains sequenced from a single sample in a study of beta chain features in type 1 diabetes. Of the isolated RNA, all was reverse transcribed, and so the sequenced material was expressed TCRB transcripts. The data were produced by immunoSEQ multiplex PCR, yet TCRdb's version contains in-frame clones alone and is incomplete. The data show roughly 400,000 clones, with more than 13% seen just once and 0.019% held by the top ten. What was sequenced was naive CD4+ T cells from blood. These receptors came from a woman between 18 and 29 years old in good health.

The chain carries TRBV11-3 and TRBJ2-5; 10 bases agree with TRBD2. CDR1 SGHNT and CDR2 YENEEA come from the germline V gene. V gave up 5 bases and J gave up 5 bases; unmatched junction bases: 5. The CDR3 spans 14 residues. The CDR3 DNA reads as TGTGCCAGCAGCCAAGGGACTAGCGTCGAGACCCAGTACTTC. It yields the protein CASSQGTSVETQYF.

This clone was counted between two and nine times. The chain's CDR3 is CASSSSGRGTDTQYF. CDR3 nucleotides: TGTGCCAGCAGCTCTAGCGGGAGAGGCACAGATACGCAGTATTTT. The rearrangement uses TRBV7-9 and TRBJ2-3; 10 nucleotides agree with TRBD2. Germline V lookup: CDR1 SEHNR, CDR2 FQNEAQ (reference sequence). The CDR3 covers 15 residues. V lost 4 bases, J lost 1 base, and 2 bases stayed unmatched.

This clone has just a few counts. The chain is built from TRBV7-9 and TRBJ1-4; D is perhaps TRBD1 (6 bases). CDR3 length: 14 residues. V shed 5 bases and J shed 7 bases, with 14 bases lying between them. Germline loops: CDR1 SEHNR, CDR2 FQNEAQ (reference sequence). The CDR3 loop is CASSPEGGSEKLFF. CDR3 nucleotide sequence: TGTGCCAGCAGCCCTGAGGGGGGGAGTGAAAAACTGTTTTTT.

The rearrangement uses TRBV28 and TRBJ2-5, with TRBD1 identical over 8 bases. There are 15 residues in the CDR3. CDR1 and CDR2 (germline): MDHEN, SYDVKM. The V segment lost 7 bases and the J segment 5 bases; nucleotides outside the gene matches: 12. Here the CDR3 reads CASKSGQANRETQYF. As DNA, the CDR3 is TGTGCCAGCAAATCGGGACAGGCCAACCGGGAGACCCAGTACTTC.

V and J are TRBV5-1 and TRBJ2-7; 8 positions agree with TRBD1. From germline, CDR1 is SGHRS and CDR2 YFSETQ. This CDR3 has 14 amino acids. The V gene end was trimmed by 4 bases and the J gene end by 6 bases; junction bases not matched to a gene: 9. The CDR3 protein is CASSAGQATAEQYF. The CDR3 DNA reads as TGCGCCAGCAGCGCGGGACAGGCCACCGCCGAGCAGTACTTC.

CDR3 protein: CASSSWGGRAGEQYF. CDR3 nucleotides: TGTGCCAGCAGCTCCTGGGGTGGGAGGGCTGGGGAGCAGTACTTC. The chain recombines TRBV27 with TRBJ2-7; 7 bases are a match to TRBD2. J lost 7 bases, V lost 6 bases, and 15 bases had no gene match. The CDR3 covers 15 residues. The germline V gene encodes CDR1 MNHEY and CDR2 SMNVEV (reference sequence).

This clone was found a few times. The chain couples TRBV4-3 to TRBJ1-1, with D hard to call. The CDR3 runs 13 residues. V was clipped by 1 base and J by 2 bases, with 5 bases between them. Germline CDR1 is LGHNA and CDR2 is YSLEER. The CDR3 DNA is TGCGCCAGCAGCCAAGCAGTTAACACTGAAGCTTTCTTT. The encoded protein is CASSQAVNTEAFF.

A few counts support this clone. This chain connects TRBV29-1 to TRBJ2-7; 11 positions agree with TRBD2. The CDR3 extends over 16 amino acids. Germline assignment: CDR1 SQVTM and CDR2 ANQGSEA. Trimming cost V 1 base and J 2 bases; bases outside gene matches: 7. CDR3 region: CSVEGASGRQPYEQYF. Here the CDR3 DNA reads TGCAGCGTTGAAGGGGCTAGCGGGAGGCAACCCTACGAGCAGTACTTC.

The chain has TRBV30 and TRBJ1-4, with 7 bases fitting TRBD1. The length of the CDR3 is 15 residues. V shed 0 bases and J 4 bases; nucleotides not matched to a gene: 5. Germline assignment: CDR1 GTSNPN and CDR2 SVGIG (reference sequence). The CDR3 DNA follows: TGTGCCTGGAGTGTCCCGGGACAGCGTAATGAAAAACTGTTTTTT. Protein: CAWSVPGQRNEKLFF.

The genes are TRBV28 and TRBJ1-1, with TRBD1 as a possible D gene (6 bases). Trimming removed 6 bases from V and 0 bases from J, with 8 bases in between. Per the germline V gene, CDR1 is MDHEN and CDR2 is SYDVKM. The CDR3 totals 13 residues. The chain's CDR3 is CASRGQLNTEAFF. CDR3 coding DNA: TGTGCCAGCAGAGGACAGCTGAACACTGAAGCTTTCTTT. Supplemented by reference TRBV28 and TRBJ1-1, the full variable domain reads DVKVTQSSRYLVKRTGEKVFLECVQDMDHENMFWYRQDPGLGLRLIYFSYDVKMKEKGDIPEGYSVSREKKERFSLILESASTNQTSMYLCASRGQLNTEAFFGQGTRLTVV.

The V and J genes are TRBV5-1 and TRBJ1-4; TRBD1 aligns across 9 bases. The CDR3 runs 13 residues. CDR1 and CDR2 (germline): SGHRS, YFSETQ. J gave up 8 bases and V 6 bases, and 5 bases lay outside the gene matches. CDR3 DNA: TGCGCCAGCAACAGGGGGCCAGAAGAAAAACTGTTTTTT. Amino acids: CASNRGPEEKLFF.

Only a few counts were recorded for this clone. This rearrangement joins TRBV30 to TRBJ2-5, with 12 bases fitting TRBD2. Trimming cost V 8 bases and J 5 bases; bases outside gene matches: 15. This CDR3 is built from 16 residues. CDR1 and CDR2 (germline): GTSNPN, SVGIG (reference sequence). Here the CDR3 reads CAAIRASGRAGETQYF. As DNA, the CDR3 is TGTGCCGCCATCCGGGCTAGCGGGAGGGCCGGGGAGACCCAGTACTTC.

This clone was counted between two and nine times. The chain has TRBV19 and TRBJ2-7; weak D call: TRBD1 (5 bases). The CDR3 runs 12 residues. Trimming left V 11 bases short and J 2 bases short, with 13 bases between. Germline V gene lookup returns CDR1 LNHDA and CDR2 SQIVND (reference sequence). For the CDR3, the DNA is TGTGCCGCAGCAGGGTTGACCTACGAGCAGTACTTC. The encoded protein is CAAAGLTYEQYF.

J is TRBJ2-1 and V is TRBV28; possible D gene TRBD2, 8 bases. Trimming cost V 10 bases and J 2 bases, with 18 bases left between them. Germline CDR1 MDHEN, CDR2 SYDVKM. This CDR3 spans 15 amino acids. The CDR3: CAIGGGRNPYNEQFF. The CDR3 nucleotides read TGTGCCATAGGGGGCGGGAGGAACCCCTACAATGAGCAGTTCTTC.

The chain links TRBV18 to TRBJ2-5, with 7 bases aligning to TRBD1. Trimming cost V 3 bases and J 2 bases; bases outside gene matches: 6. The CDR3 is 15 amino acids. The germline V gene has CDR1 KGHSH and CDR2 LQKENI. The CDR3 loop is CASSPRQGGQETQYF. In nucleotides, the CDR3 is TGTGCCAGCTCACCCCGACAGGGTGGACAAGAGACCCAGTACTTC.